This TCR beta chain was recovered during a study of CD8+ T cells in alopecia areata. Study overall: Tofacitinib continued for 6 to 18 months and was then withheld for 6 months. The study, taken as a whole, reports: The study found higher clonality in lesional than normal scalp, especially in alopecia totalis/universalis. There was only one nonresponder, so it was unclear how baseline CD8+ expansion relates to response.

About this clone itself: No antigen is known for it.

Trimming stripped 8 bases from V and 5 bases from J, with 9 bases between. The CDR3 sequence is 12 residues long. Germline values: CDR1 SEHNR, CDR2 FQNEAQ (reference sequence). Reverse transcribed after extraction, RNA yielded cDNA as the sequencing template. The repertoire was sequenced with immunoSEQ multiplex PCR; TCRdb's copy has only in-frame clones and lacks some. This table holds approximately 210,000 clones, under 70% found once. Specified treatment: oral pan-JAK inhibitor, 5-10 mg twice daily. The sequence was collected from a human donor with alopecia areata. The chain uses TRBV7-9 and TRBJ1-4, with D hard to call. The sample consisted of CD4+ T cells sorted from blood, taken at approximately week 44, from a patient treated with tofacitinib. The CDR3 region is CASGMGNEKLFF. The CDR3 coding sequence is TGTGCCAGCGGAATGGGGAATGAAAAACTGTTTTTT.